Given below is one T cell receptor beta chain in context. This sample was included in a study of shared clonotypes between healthy human individuals. The germline V gene has CDR1 LGHNA and CDR2 YNFKEQ. V was pared by 3 bases and J by 1 base, with 12 bases between. The CDR3 extends over 15 amino acids. In the study's own analysis: ImmunoSEQ gave junction-only sequences without quality scores, so filtering differed. The table came from immunoSEQ multiplex PCR; TCRdb's copy has only in-frame clones and leaves some out. That table supplies the V and J calls and clone size; D and trimming were determined from the DNA. The data show hundreds of thousands of clones, around 78% seen once.

V gene TRBV4-2 combines with J gene TRBJ1-1, with a possible D match to TRBD1 (5 bases). This clonotype was sampled from a woman in her 40s in good health. Some clones in this sample may be carry-over from other donors' samples. Sequenced input: PBMCs. CDR3 DNA: TGTGCCAGCAGCCACGGGACGGGGCGGAACACTGAAGCTTTCTTT. It translates to CASSHGTGRNTEAFF.